This T cell receptor (beta chain) was captured in a study of radiation and T cells in renal cell carcinoma. With regard to this clone: Its antigen is not identified.

Time point specified: blood 4 weeks post-SBRT, at nephrectomy. Specified treatment: 15 Gy SBRT to primary tumor, nephrectomy 4 weeks later. After SBRT, blood was collected at 2 and 4 weeks, plus baseline. This renal cell carcinoma was of the clear cell type. Here immunoSEQ multiplex PCR was the method, and the copy in TCRdb shows in-frame clones only, minus some. The table includes around 170,000 clones, around 90% detected once. CDR1 is SGHVS, CDR2 FQNEAQ, per germline. The CDR3 spans 15 residues. The V gene lost 5 bases and the J gene lost 6 bases, with 19 bases spanning the gap. General study points: Top tumor clonotypes rose in blood 2 weeks post-radiation, then contracted. Pretreatment tumor biopsies were lacking, so baseline clonotypes are unknown.

The TCR originated in a woman between 45 and 65 years old with renal cell carcinoma. V and J are TRBV7-8 and TRBJ1-2, with D possibly TRBD1 on 5 matching bases. The starting material was blood, obtained from a patient whose treatment included radiotherapy and nephrectomy. The CDR3 reads CASSIGTGFYDGYTF. CDR3 nucleotides: TGTGCCAGCAGCATCGGAACAGGATTTTATGATGGCTACACCTTC.